A selection of T cell receptor beta chains follows, all from one sample in a study of CD8 T cells in ankylosing spondylitis. TCRdb reprocessed the 5' RACE reads via MiXCR and lists one record per CDR3 protein. The table has about 140,000 distinct CDR3 sequences, about 6.7% seen once; the top ten hold around an eighth. The sequenced material came from blood, either unsorted or a sorted T cell fraction (not recorded which). Receptors originate from a female donor with ankylosing spondylitis or in good health (not recorded which). Both conserved end residues are part of each CDR3. The D gene is left open where the match is weak. Clone size, where shown, is once, few, many, or a class for clones that have expanded.

D	V	size	length	J	CDR3	DNA
NA	TRBV12-3/TRBV12-4	many	13	TRBJ1-5	CASSLTEYQPQHF	TGTGCCAGCAGTTTAACTGAGTATCAGCCCCAGCATTTT
NA	TRBV27	few	12	TRBJ1-1	CASGLGNTEAFF	TGTGCCAGCGGGCTTGGGAACACTGAAGCTTTCTTT
NA	TRBV12-3/TRBV12-4	many	13	TRBJ1-1	CASSLRSDTEAFF	TGTGCCAGCAGTTTACGTAGCGACACTGAAGCTTTCTTT
NA	TRBV28	many	13	TRBJ1-5	CASSQNLNQPQHF	TGTGCCAGCAGTCAGAACCTCAATCAGCCCCAGCATTTT
TRBD1	TRBV24-1	many	14	TRBJ2-3	CATSGTGIADTQYF	TGTGCCACCAGTGGGACAGGGATCGCAGATACGCAGTATTTT
NA	TRBV5-8	NA	14	TRBJ2-3	CASSSRQITDTQYF	TGTGCCAGCAGCTCTCGACAGATCACAGATACGCAGTATTTT
NA	TRBV15	many	15	TRBJ1-1	CATSRDPSGRTEAFF	TGTGCCACCAGCAGAGATCCTTCAGGGAGAACTGAAGCTTTCTTT
NA	TRBV4-1	once	12	TRBJ2-7	CASSQVGALQYF	TGCGCCAGCAGCCAAGTTGGGGCTCTGCAGTACTTC
TRBD1	TRBV12-3/TRBV12-4	many	15	TRBJ1-5	CASSKGTGINQPQHF	TGTGCCAGCTCAAAGGGGACAGGGATCAATCAGCCCCAGCATTTT
NA	TRBV20-1	many	13	TRBJ1-1	CSAFVLGNTEAFF	TGCAGTGCCTTTGTTCTGGGGAACACTGAAGCTTTCTTT
NA	TRBV5-1	NA	14	TRBJ1-5	CASSLESFDQPQHF	TGCGCCAGCAGCTTGGAGAGTTTTGATCAGCCCCAGCATTTT
TRBD1	TRBV29-1	many	11	TRBJ1-2	CSVAGGHGYTF	TGCAGCGTTGCAGGGGGCCATGGCTACACCTTC
NA	TRBV20-1	many	15	TRBJ1-2	CSARKTGRVIYGYTF	TGCAGTGCTAGAAAGACAGGAAGAGTGATCTATGGCTACACCTTC
TRBD2	TRBV6-6	many	14	TRBJ2-3	CASSHAGVAYTQYF	TGTGCCAGCAGCCACGCGGGGGTCGCATATACGCAGTATTTT
NA	TRBV7-2	many	15	TRBJ2-5	CASSPNTGAGETQYF	TGTGCCAGCAGCCCGAATACAGGGGCGGGGGAGACCCAGTACTTC
NA	TRBV7-6	many	14	TRBJ1-1	CASSSQGTNTEAFF	TGTGCCAGCAGCTCACAGGGAACGAACACTGAAGCTTTCTTT